The sequence of this TCR beta chain was determined in a study of blood T cell repertoires in COVID-19. Study as a whole: Acute and convalescent COVID-19 specimens originated in the United States, Italy and Spain. The cDNA or gDNA used as material had been derived from T cells, B-cell-depleted T cells, or PBMCs.

Per the original data handling: Amplifying reference gene primers gave estimates of nucleated cell counts. Profiled with immunoSEQ multiplex PCR; TCRdb holds only in-frame clones, not every one. The V and J calls and clone size were taken over from that table, and D and trimming were inferred from the DNA. Here the sample spans around 100,000 clones, more than 60% being singletons. Germline V gene data show CDR1 as SGHNT and CDR2 as YYREEE (reference sequence). V lost 4 bases to trimming and J lost 7 bases, with 12 bases between them. The CDR3 extends over 14 amino acids. The gene calls are TRBV5-4 and TRBJ1-6, with a weak D call TRBD1 (5 bases). The source of this sequence is a man between 70 and 80 years old with active or convalescent COVID-19. The sample was peripheral blood. The CDR3 DNA is TGTGCCAGCAGCCCAACCAGACAGAATTCACCCCTCCACTTT. The encoded protein is CASSPTRQNSPLHF.